This is a list of T cell receptor beta chains from one sample in a study of immune evolution from preneoplasia to lung adenocarcinoma. The repertoire was sequenced with immunoSEQ multiplex PCR; TCRdb's copy has only in-frame clones and lacks some. The sample has several thousand clones; around four fifths are singletons. Sequenced material: FFPE minimally invasive lung adenocarcinoma tissue. These receptors all stem from a donor older than 65 with lung adenocarcinoma. Both conserved end residues are part of each CDR3.

J gene: TRBJ2-1
V gene: TRBV25-1
CDR3 protein: CASSEVRWQFF

J gene: TRBJ1-1
V gene: TRBV18
CDR3 protein: CASSPLQGTLTEAFF

J gene: TRBJ2-3
V gene: TRBV6-4
CDR3 protein: CASSDSEGADTQYF

J gene: TRBJ1-2
V gene: TRBV7-3
CDR3 protein: CASSLSAGNYGYTF

J gene: TRBJ1-1
V gene: TRBV5-1
CDR3 protein: CASSQPGGRTEAFF

J gene: TRBJ1-3
V gene: TRBV7-9
CDR3 protein: CASRPTQGGGNTIYF

J gene: TRBJ1-1
V gene: TRBV30
CDR3 protein: CAWSIGTGMNTEAFF

J gene: TRBJ2-2
V gene: TRBV27
CDR3 protein: CASSPGPPKTGELFF

J gene: TRBJ2-7
V gene: TRBV5-1
CDR3 protein: CASSLVAGDYEQYF

J gene: TRBJ2-1
V gene: TRBV11-2
CDR3 protein: CASRRDYPNSYNEQFF

J gene: TRBJ1-2
V gene: TRBV27
CDR3 protein: CASRGEGFRAYGYTF

J gene: TRBJ2-2
V gene: TRBV6-1
CDR3 protein: CASSGTSGSNTGELFF

J gene: TRBJ1-1
V gene: TRBV6-1
CDR3 protein: CASTRDPMNTEAFF

J gene: TRBJ2-1
V gene: TRBV27
CDR3 protein: CASSHGPQPYNEQFF

J gene: TRBJ1-2
V gene: TRBV5-6
CDR3 protein: CASSARQGRRGYTF

J gene: TRBJ1-4
V gene: TRBV19
CDR3 protein: CASSILVTAEKLFF

J gene: TRBJ1-1
V gene: TRBV7-8
CDR3 protein: CASSLGGPILNTEAFF

J gene: TRBJ2-7
V gene: TRBV6-5
CDR3 protein: CASSRAGRTYEQYF

J gene: TRBJ2-1
V gene: TRBV2
CDR3 protein: CASKEAGGPEQFF

J gene: TRBJ2-5
V gene: TRBV5-1
CDR3 protein: CASSFGETQYF

J gene: TRBJ2-5
V gene: TRBV7-9
CDR3 protein: CASSFRGTVQETQYF

J gene: TRBJ1-5
V gene: TRBV27
CDR3 protein: CASSPEQPQHF

J gene: TRBJ2-7
V gene: TRBV29-1
CDR3 protein: CSTRTSGSGEQYF

J gene: TRBJ2-7
V gene: TRBV28
CDR3 protein: CASSLATGLGEQYF

J gene: TRBJ1-1
V gene: TRBV7-9
CDR3 protein: CASSLAPGQGGAEAFF

J gene: TRBJ2-3
V gene: TRBV9
CDR3 protein: CASNTGRQGEYTDTQYF

J gene: TRBJ2-1
V gene: TRBV5-1
CDR3 protein: CASSLETGLTYNEQFF

J gene: TRBJ1-1
V gene: TRBV13
CDR3 protein: CASSLRESQNTEAFF

J gene: TRBJ2-3
V gene: TRBV30
CDR3 protein: CAWSRTHPRTDTQYF

J gene: TRBJ2-1
V gene: TRBV7-2
CDR3 protein: CASSLAGTSHEQFF

J gene: TRBJ2-7
V gene: TRBV28
CDR3 protein: CASSSFGGGSSYEQYF

J gene: TRBJ2-7
V gene: TRBV10-2
CDR3 protein: CASSAGRGLSYEQYF

J gene: TRBJ1-2
V gene: TRBV28
CDR3 protein: CASRGSGADNYGYTF

J gene: TRBJ2-5
V gene: TRBV27
CDR3 protein: CASSLIRDRADRETQYF

J gene: TRBJ2-1
V gene: TRBV28
CDR3 protein: CASSPIWGTYNEQFF

J gene: TRBJ2-7
V gene: TRBV30
CDR3 protein: CAWSVLSGLDEQYF

J gene: TRBJ2-3
V gene: TRBV5-4
CDR3 protein: CASSLGGLAGRDTQYF

J gene: TRBJ1-1
V gene: TRBV4-2
CDR3 protein: CASSQDLTGVGTEAFF

J gene: TRBJ2-4
V gene: TRBV5-1
CDR3 protein: CASSTDRVSDIQYF

J gene: TRBJ1-6
V gene: TRBV28
CDR3 protein: CASRSESGPLHF

J gene: TRBJ2-5
V gene: TRBV7-3
CDR3 protein: CASSPGTVTVETQYF

J gene: TRBJ1-1
V gene: TRBV29-1
CDR3 protein: CSVQGRQGGKGNTEAFF

J gene: TRBJ1-1
V gene: TRBV28
CDR3 protein: CASSPRTGWAEAFF

J gene: TRBJ2-7
V gene: TRBV4-2
CDR3 protein: CASSRGGQINEQYF

J gene: TRBJ2-2
V gene: TRBV5-1
CDR3 protein: CASSPGQGGTGELFF

J gene: TRBJ2-2
V gene: TRBV9
CDR3 protein: CASSSGTTSGGELFF

J gene: TRBJ1-1
V gene: TRBV5-1
CDR3 protein: CASSLEVVGGTGGTEAFF

J gene: TRBJ1-5
V gene: TRBV19
CDR3 protein: CASRRGQGAQPQHF

J gene: TRBJ2-7
V gene: TRBV2
CDR3 protein: CASSVGPGYEQYF

J gene: TRBJ2-1
V gene: TRBV13
CDR3 protein: CASSEDYNEQFF

J gene: TRBJ2-7
V gene: TRBV11-2
CDR3 protein: CASSLRPSPHEQYF

J gene: TRBJ1-2
V gene: TRBV18
CDR3 protein: CASSLPLGQGTNYGYTF

J gene: TRBJ1-2
V gene: TRBV5-1
CDR3 protein: CASSSGGEGYTF

J gene: TRBJ2-2
V gene: TRBV11-3
CDR3 protein: CASSFRTGSVPGELFF

J gene: TRBJ2-2
V gene: TRBV5-5
CDR3 protein: CASSLVVQQGASTGELFF

J gene: TRBJ2-1
V gene: TRBV19
CDR3 protein: CASSIVDRGRYNEQFF